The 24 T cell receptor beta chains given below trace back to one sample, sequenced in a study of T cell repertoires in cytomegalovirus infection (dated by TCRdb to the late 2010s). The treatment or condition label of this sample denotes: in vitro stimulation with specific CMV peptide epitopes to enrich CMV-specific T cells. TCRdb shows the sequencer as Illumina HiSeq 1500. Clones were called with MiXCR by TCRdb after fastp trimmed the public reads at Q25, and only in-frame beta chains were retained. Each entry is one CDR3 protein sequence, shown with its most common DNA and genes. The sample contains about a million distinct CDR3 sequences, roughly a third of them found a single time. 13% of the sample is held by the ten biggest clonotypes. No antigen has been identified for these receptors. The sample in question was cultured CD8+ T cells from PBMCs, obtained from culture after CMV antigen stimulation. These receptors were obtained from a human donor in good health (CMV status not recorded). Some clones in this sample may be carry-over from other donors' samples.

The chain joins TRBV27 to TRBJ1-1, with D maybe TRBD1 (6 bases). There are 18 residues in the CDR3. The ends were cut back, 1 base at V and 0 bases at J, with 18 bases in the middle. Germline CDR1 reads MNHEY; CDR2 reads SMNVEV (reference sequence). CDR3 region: CASSLFGGASGLNTEAFF. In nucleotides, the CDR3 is TGTGCCAGCAGTTTATTTGGGGGGGCCTCTGGGTTGAACACTGAAGCTTTCTTT.

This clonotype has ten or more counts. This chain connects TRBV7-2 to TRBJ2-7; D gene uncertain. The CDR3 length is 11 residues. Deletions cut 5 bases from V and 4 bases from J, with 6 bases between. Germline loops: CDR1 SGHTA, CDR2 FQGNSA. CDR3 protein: CASSLEYEQYF. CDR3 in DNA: TGTGCCAGCAGCCTAGAGTACGAGCAGTACTTC.

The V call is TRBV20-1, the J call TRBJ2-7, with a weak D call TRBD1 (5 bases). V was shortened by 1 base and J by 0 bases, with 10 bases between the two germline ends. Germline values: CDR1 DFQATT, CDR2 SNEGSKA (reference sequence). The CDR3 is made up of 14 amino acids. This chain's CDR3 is CSARGWTSSYEQYF. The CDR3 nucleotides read TGCAGTGCTAGAGGGTGGACAAGCTCCTACGAGCAGTACTTC.

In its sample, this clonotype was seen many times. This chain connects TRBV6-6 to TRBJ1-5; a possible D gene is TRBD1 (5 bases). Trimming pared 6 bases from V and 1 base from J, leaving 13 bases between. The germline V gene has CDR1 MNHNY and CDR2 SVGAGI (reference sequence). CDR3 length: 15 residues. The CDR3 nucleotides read TGTGCCAGCAGCGAAGACAGAGCGAGCAATCAGCCCCAGCATTTT. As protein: CASSEDRASNQPQHF.

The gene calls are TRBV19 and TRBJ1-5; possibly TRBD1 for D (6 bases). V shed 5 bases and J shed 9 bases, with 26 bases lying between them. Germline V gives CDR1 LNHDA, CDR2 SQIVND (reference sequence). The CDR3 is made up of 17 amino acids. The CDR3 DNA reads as TGTGCCAGTAGTTTCCCCCTGCACAGGGTTTTGGAAAGGCCCCAGCATTTT. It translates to CASSFPLHRVLERPQHF.

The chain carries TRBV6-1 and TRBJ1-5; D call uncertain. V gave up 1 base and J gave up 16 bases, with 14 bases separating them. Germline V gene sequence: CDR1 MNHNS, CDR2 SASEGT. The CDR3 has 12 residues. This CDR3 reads CASSEDRTPGHF. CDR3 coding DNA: TGTGCCAGCAGTGAAGATAGGACCCCTGGTCATTTT.

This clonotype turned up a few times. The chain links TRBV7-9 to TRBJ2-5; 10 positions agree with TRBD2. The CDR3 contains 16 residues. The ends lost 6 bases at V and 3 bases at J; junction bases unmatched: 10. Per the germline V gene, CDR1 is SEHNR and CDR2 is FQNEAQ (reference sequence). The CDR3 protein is CASSSLIGTSEETQYF. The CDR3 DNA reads TGTGCCAGCAGTTCCCTTATAGGGACTAGCGAAGAGACCCAGTACTTC.

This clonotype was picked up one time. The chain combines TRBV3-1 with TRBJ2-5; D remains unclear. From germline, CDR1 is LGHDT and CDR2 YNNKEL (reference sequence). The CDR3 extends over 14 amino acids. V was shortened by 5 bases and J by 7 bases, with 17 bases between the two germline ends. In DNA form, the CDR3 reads TGTGCCAGCAGCGAAGGTGGAGACTTGGGGACCCAGTACTTC. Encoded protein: CASSEGGDLGTQYF.

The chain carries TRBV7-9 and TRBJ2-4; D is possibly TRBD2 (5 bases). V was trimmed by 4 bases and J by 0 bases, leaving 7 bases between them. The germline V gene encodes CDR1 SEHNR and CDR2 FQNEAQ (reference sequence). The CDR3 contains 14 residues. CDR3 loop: CASSWELAKNIQYF. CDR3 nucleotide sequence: TGTGCCAGCAGCTGGGAGTTAGCCAAAAACATTCAGTACTTC.

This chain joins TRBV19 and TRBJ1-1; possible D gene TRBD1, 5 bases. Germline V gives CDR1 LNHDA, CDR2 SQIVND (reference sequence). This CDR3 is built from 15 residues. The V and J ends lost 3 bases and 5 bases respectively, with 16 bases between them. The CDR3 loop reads CASSIGAGPLTEAFF. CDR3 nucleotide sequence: TGTGCCAGTAGTATCGGCGCGGGGCCGCTGACTGAAGCTTTCTTT.

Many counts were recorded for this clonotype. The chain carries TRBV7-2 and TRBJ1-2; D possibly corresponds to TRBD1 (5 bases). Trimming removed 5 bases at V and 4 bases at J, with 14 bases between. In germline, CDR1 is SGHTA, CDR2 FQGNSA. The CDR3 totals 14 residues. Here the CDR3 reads CASSPRAGAYGYTF. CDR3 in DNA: TGTGCCAGCAGCCCCCGGGCTGGGGCCTATGGCTACACCTTC.

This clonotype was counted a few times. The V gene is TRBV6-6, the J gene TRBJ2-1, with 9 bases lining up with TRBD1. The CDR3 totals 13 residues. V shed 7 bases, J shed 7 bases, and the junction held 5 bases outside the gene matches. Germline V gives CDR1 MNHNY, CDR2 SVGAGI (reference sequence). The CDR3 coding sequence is TGTGCCAGCACCCGGGACAGGGTGAATGAGCAGTTCTTC. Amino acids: CASTRDRVNEQFF.

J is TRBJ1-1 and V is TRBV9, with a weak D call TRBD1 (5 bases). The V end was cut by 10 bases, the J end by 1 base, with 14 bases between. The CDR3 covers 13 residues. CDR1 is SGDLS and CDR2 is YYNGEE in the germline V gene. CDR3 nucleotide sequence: TGTGCCGGGGCGACAAACCCGAACACTGAAGCTTTCTTT. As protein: CAGATNPNTEAFF.

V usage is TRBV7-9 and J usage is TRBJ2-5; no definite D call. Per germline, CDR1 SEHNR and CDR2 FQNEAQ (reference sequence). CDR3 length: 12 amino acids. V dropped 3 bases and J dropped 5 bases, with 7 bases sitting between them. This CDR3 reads CASSFPQETQYF. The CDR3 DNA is TGTGCCAGCAGCTTCCCCCAGGAGACCCAGTACTTC.

The CDR3 DNA follows: TGTGCCAGCAGCCCCGGACTATCAGACTCCTACGAGCAGTACGTC. Protein product: CASSPGLSDSYEQYV. This chain connects TRBV6-1 to TRBJ2-7; D might be TRBD2 (6 bases). V lost 6 bases, J lost 0 bases, and 15 bases lay in between. This CDR3 is 15 amino acids long. Germline lookup yields CDR1 MNHNS and CDR2 SASEGT.

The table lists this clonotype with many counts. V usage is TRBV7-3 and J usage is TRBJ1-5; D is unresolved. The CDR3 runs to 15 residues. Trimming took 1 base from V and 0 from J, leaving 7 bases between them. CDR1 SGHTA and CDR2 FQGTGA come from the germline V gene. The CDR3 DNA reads TGTGCCAGCAGCTTAATGCACGGTAGCAATCAGCCCCAGCATTTT. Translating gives CASSLMHGSNQPQHF.

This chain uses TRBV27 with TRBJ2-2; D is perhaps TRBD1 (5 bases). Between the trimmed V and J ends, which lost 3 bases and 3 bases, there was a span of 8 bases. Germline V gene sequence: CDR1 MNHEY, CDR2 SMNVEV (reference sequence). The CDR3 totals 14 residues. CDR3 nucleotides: TGTGCCAGCAGTTTGCAGGGTTACACCGGGGAGCTGTTTTTT. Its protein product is CASSLQGYTGELFF.

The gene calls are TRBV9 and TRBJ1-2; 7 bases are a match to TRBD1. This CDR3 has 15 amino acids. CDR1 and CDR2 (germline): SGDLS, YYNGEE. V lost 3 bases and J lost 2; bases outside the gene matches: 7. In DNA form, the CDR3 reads TGTGCCAGCAGCGCCGGGACAGCGAAAAACTATGGCTACACCTTC. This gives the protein CASSAGTAKNYGYTF. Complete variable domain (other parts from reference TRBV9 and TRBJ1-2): DSGVTQTPKHLITATGQRVTLRCSPRSGDLSVYWYQQSLDQGLQFLIQYYNGEERAKGNILERFSAQQFPDLHSELNLSSLELGDSALYFCASSAGTAKNYGYTFGSGTRLTVV.

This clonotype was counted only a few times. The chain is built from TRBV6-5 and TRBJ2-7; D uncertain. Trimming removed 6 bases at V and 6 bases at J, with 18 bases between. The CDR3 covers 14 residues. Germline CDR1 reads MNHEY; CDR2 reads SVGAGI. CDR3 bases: TGTGCCAGCAGCCCCTGGGAAGAGCTGGGCGAGCAGTACTTC. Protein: CASSPWEELGEQYF.

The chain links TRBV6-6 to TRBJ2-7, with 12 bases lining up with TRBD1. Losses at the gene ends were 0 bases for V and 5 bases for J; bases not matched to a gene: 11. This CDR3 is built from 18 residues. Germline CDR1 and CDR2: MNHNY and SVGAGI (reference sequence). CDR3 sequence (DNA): TGTGCCAGCAGTTACTCGATCGGGGGGACAGGGGGCTGGGACGAGCAGTACGTC. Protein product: CASSYSIGGTGGWDEQYV.

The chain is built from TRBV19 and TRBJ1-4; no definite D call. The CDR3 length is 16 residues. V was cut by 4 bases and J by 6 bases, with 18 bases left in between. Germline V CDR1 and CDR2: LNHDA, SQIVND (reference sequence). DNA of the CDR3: TGTGCCAGTAGTAACGACCCTGCTAAACGGGATGAAAAACTGTTTTTT. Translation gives CASSNDPAKRDEKLFF.

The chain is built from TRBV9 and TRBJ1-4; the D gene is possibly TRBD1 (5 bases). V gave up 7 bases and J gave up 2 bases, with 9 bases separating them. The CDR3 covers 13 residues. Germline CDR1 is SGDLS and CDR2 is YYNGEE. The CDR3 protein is CASGGVTNEKLFF. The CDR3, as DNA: TGTGCCAGCGGGGGGGTGACTAATGAAAAACTGTTTTTT.

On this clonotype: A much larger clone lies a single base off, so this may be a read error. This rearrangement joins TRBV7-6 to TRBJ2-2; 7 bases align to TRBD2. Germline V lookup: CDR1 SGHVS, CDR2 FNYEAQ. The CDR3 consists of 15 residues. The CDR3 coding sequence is TGTGCCAGCAGCCCCTCGGGGGGTAACACCAGGGAGCTGTTTTTT. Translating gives CASSPSGGNTRELFF.

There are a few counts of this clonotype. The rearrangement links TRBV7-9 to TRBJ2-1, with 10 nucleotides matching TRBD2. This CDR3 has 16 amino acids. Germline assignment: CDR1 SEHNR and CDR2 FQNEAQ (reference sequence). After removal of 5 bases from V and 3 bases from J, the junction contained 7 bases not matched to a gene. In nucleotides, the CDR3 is TGTGCCAGCAGCCCTGCCGGGACTAGCGACTACAATGAGCAGTTCTTC. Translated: CASSPAGTSDYNEQFF. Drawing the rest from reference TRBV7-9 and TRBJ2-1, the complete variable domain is DTGVSQNPRHKITKRGQNVTFRCDPISEHNRLYWYRQTLGQGPEFLTYFQNEAQLEKSRLLSDRFSAERPKGSFSTLEIQRTEQGDSAMYLCASSPAGTSDYNEQFFGPGTRLTVL.